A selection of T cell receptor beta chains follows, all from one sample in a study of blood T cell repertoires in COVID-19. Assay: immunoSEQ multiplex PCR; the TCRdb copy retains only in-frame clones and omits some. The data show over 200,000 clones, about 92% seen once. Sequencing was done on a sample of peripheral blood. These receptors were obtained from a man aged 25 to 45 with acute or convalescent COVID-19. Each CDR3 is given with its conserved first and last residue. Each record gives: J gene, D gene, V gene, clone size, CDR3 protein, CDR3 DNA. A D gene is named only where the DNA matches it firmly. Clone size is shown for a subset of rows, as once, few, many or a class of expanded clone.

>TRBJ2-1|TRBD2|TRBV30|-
CAWIPGLAGVYNEQFF
TGTGCCTGGATTCCGGGACTAGCGGGAGTGTACAATGAGCAGTTCTTC
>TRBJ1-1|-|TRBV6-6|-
CASSYRGSPNTEAFF
TGTGCCAGCAGTTACCGGGGGTCGCCGAACACTGAAGCTTTCTTT
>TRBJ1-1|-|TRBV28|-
CASSWQGSNTEAFF
TGTGCCAGCAGCTGGCAGGGGTCGAACACTGAAGCTTTCTTT
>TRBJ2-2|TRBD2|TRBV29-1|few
CSVKGTSGANTGELFF
TGCAGCGTCAAAGGGACTAGCGGCGCGAACACCGGGGAGCTGTTTTTT
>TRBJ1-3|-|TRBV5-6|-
CASSFRTSQGTLIGNTIYF
TGTGCCAGCAGCTTCCGGACGAGCCAGGGCACCCTTATTGGAAACACCATATATTTT
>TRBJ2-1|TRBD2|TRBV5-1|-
CASSRTSGSYNEQFF
TGCGCCAGCAGCCGGACTAGCGGCTCCTACAATGAGCAGTTCTTC
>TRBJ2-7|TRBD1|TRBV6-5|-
CASSLDRDYEQYF
TGTGCCAGCAGTCTGGACAGGGACTACGAGCAGTACTTC
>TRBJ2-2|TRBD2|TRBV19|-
CASSISKTSVNTGELFF
TGTGCCAGTAGTATCTCAAAGACTAGCGTAAACACCGGGGAGCTGTTTTTT
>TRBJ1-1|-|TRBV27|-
CASSSPRGSTEAFF
TGTGCCAGCAGTTCCCCCAGGGGAAGCACTGAAGCTTTCTTT
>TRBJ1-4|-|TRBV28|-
CASSLGGLNEKLFF
TGTGCCAGCAGTTTAGGGGGACTTAATGAAAAACTGTTTTTT
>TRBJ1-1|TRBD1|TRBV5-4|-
CASSLTTTGPNTEAFF
TGTGCCAGCAGCCTTACCACGACAGGGCCGAACACTGAAGCTTTCTTT
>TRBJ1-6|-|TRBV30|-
CAWSVSGARSPLHF
TGTGCCTGGAGTGTAAGTGGGGCCCGATCACCCCTCCACTTT
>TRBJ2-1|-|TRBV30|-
CAWSEGTTRYNEQFF
TGTGCCTGGAGTGAGGGGACGACTAGGTATAATGAGCAGTTCTTC
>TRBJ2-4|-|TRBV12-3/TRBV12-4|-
CASSRGNIQYF
TGTGCCAGCAGTCGGGGAAACATTCAGTACTTC
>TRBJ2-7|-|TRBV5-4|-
CASSLGGPGLSYEQYF
TGTGCCAGCAGCTTGGGGGGGCCCGGACTCTCCTACGAGCAGTACTTC
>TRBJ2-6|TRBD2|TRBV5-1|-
CASGIRPGGQSGANVLTF
TGCGCCAGCGGTATCCGACCGGGAGGGCAGTCTGGGGCCAACGTCCTGACTTTC
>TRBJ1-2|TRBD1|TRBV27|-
CASSLQGAQGYGYTF
TGTGCCAGCAGTTTACAGGGGGCGCAGGGATATGGCTACACCTTC
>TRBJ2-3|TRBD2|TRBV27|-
CASSFGPGAGGTDTQYF
TGTGCCAGCAGTTTTGGCCCTGGAGCGGGGGGCACAGATACGCAGTATTTT
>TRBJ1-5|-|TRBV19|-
CASSIGGVSNQPQHF
TGTGCCAGTAGTATAGGAGGCGTTAGCAATCAGCCCCAGCATTTT
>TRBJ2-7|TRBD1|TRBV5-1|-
CASSSPGQGSHEQYF
TGCGCCAGCAGCTCACCGGGACAGGGTTCCCACGAGCAGTACTTC
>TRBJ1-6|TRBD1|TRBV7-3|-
CASSRDRDMPLHF
TGTGCCAGCAGCCGTGACAGGGATATGCCCCTCCACTTT
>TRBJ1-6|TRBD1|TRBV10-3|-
CAISEVTGNSPLHF
TGTGCCATCAGTGAGGTGACAGGGAATTCACCCCTCCACTTT
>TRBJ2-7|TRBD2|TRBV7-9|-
CASSLGLAGGDYEQYF
TGTGCCAGCAGCTTAGGCCTAGCGGGAGGCGACTACGAGCAGTACTTC
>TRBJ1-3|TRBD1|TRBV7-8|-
CASSWTGMNSGNTIYF
TGTGCCAGCAGCTGGACAGGGATGAACTCTGGAAACACCATATATTTT
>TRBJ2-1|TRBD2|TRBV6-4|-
CASRGLAGGGNEQFF
TGTGCCAGCAGGGGACTAGCGGGGGGCGGTAATGAGCAGTTCTTC
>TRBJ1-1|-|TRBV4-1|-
CASSQEQGPAEAFF
TGCGCCAGCAGCCAAGAGCAGGGTCCAGCTGAAGCTTTCTTT
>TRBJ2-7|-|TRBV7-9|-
CASSLVPKSSYEQYF
TGTGCCAGCAGCTTAGTACCCAAGAGCTCCTACGAGCAGTACTTC
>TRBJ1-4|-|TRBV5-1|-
CASSFDSSTNEKLFF
TGCGCCAGCAGCTTCGACAGCTCAACTAATGAAAAACTGTTTTTT
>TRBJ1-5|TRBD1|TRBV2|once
CASSAGTGHQPQHF
TGTGCCAGCAGTGCCGGGACAGGGCATCAGCCCCAGCATTTT
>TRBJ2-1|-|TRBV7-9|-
CASSTRDSPFGNEQFF
TGTGCCAGCAGCACCCGAGACTCCCCATTTGGCAATGAGCAGTTCTTC
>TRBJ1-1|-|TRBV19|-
CASSIVMNTEAFF
TGTGCCAGTAGTATCGTTATGAACACTGAAGCTTTCTTT
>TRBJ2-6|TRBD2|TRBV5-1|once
CASSWTSAGANVLTF
TGCGCCAGCAGCTGGACTAGCGCCGGGGCCAACGTCCTGACTTTC
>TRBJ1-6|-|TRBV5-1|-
CASSLVSGNSPLHF
TGCGCCAGCAGCTTGGTATCAGGGAACTCACCCCTCCACTTT
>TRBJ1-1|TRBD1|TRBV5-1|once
CASSSSGTGRNTEAFF
TGCGCCAGCAGCTCATCCGGGACAGGGAGGAACACTGAAGCTTTCTTT
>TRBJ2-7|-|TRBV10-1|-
CASSESITGLQYF
TGCGCCAGCAGTGAGTCGATAACAGGGTTGCAGTACTTC
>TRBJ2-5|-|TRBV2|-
CASRAVGGLGETQYF
TGTGCCAGCAGGGCGGTAGGCGGACTGGGAGAGACCCAGTACTTC
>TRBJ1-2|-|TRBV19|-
CASSIAPVGGYTF
TGTGCCAGTAGTATTGCCCCAGTCGGGGGCTACACCTTC
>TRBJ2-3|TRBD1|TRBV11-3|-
CASSFPRSGGISTDTQYF
TGTGCCAGCAGCTTTCCCCGTTCAGGGGGCATCAGCACAGATACGCAGTATTTT
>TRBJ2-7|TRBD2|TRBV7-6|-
CASRELIGGAFDEQYF
TGTGCCAGCAGGGAACTCATCGGGGGGGCGTTTGACGAGCAGTACTTC
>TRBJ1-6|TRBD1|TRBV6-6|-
CASSYARDRGWVPLHF
TGTGCCAGCAGTTACGCAAGGGACAGAGGTTGGGTACCCCTCCACTTT
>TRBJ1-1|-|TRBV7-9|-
CASSSFHTEAFF
TGTGCCAGCAGCTCCTTTCACACTGAAGCTTTCTTT
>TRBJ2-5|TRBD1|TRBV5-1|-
CASSVAGQGGETQYF
TGCGCCAGCAGCGTAGCCGGACAGGGTGGAGAGACCCAGTACTTC
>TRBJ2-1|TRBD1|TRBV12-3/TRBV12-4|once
CASRRTGGNEQFF
TGTGCCAGCAGACGGACAGGGGGTAATGAGCAGTTCTTC
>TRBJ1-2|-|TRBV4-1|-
CASNVDMGTERGSYGYTF
TGCGCCAGCAACGTAGATATGGGGACTGAGAGGGGAAGTTATGGCTACACCTTC
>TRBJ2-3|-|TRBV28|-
CASSLWRDTQYF
TGTGCCAGCAGTTTATGGAGGGATACGCAGTATTTT
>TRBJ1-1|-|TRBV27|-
CASSLSPGQSLLNTEAFF
TGTGCCAGCAGTTTATCCCCGGGTCAGTCTTTACTGAACACTGAAGCTTTCTTT
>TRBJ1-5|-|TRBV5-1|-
CASSPEGNQPQHF
TGCGCCAGCAGCCCGGAGGGCAATCAGCCCCAGCATTTT
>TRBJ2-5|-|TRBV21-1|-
CASSKEWAKETQYF
TGTGCCAGCAGCAAAGAGTGGGCGAAAGAGACCCAGTACTTC
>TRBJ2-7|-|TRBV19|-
CASSWGHRIYEQYF
TGTGCCAGTAGCTGGGGGCATAGGATTTACGAGCAGTACTTC
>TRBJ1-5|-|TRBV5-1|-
CASSFEAGMPQHF
TGCGCCAGCAGCTTTGAGGCAGGGATGCCCCAGCATTTT
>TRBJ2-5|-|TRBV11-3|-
CASSLSYQETQYF
TGTGCCAGCAGCTTAAGCTACCAAGAGACCCAGTACTTC
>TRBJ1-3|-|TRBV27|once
CAIPQGRLSGNTIYF
TGTGCCATCCCCCAAGGCAGGCTCTCTGGAAACACCATATATTTT